The clone carrying this T cell receptor beta chain has more than one count but fewer than ten. Losses at the gene ends were 7 bases for V and 6 bases for J; bases not matched to a gene: 9. This CDR3 region has 15 residues. Looked up from germline, CDR1 is MNHNS and CDR2 is SASEGT. The sample belongs to a study of T cells in Graves' hyperthyroidism and ophthalmopathy. Amplification of TCR beta CDR3 regions was performed using RNA transcripts as template. HTBI primers were used for first-round RT-PCR of the TCR CDR3. MiXCR, run by TCRdb on the multiplex PCR reads, gives a single entry per CDR3 protein. The data contain roughly 500,000 distinct CDR3 sequences, 20% to 25% of them seen just once; the ten biggest clones take up about half.

The material sequenced was blood. This receptor was taken from a woman aged 70 to 79 with Graves' ophthalmopathy. The rearrangement uses TRBV6-1 and TRBJ2-2, with 9 positions matching TRBD1. This CDR3 reads CASTTGTGRSGELFF. As DNA, the CDR3 is TGTGCCAGCACCACCGGGACAGGGCGCTCCGGGGAGCTGTTTTTT.